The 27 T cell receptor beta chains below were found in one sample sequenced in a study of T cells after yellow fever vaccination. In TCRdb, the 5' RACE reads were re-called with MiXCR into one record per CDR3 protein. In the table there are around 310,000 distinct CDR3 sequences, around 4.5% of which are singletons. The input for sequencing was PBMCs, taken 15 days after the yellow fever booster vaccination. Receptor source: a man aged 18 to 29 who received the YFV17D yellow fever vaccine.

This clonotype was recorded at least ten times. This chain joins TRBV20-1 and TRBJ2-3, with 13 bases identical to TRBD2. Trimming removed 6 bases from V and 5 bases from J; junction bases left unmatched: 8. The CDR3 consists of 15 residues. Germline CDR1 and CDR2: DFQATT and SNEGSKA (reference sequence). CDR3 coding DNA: TGCAGTGCCCCGACTAGCGGGGGGCCCCTAGATACGCAGTATTTT. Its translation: CSAPTSGGPLDTQYF.

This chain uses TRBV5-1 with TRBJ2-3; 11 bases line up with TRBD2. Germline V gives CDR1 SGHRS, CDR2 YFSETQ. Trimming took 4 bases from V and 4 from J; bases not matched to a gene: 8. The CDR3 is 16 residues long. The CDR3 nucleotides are TGCGCCAGCAGCCCCTATAGCGGGGGGGCGGCAGATACGCAGTATTTT. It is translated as CASSPYSGGAADTQYF. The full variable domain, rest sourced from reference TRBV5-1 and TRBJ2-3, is KAGVTQTPRYLIKTRGQQVTLSCSPISGHRSVSWYQQTPGQGLQFLFEYFSETQRNKGNFPGRFSGRQFSNSRSEMNVSTLELGDSALYLCASSPYSGGAADTQYFGPGTRLTVL.

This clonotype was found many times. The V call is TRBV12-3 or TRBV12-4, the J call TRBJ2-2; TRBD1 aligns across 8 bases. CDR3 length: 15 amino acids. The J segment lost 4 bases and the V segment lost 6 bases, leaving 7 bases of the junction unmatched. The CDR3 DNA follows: TGTGCCAGCAGGCGAACAGGGGGAGGCACCGGGGAGCTGTTTTTT. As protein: CASRRTGGGTGELFF.

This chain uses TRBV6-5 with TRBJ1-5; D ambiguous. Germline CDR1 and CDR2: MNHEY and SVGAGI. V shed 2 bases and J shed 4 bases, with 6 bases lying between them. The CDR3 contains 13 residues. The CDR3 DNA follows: TGTGCCAGCAGTTACGTCTTTAATCAGCCCCAGCATTTT. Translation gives CASSYVFNQPQHF.

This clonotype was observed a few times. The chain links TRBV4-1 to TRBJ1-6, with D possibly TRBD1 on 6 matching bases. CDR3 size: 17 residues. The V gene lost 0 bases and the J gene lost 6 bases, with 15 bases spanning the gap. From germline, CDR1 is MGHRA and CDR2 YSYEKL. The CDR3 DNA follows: TGCGCCAGCAGCCAAGATGTGCGGGACATCCCTAATTCACCCCTCCACTTT. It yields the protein CASSQDVRDIPNSPLHF.

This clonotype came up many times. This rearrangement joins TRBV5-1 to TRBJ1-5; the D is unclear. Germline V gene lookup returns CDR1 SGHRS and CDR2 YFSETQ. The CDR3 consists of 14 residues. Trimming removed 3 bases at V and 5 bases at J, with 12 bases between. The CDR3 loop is CASSSTSGDQPQHF. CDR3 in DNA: TGCGCCAGCAGCTCAACATCCGGGGATCAGCCCCAGCATTTT. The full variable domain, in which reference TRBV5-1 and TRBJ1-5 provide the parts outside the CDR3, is KAGVTQTPRYLIKTRGQQVTLSCSPISGHRSVSWYQQTPGQGLQFLFEYFSETQRNKGNFPGRFSGRQFSNSRSEMNVSTLELGDSALYLCASSSTSGDQPQHFGDGTRLSIL.

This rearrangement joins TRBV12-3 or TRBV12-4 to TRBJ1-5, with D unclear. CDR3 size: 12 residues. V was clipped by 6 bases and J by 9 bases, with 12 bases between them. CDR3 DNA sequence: TGTGCCAGCAGCCCCCGCAGTCTGCCCCAGCATTTT. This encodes CASSPRSLPQHF.

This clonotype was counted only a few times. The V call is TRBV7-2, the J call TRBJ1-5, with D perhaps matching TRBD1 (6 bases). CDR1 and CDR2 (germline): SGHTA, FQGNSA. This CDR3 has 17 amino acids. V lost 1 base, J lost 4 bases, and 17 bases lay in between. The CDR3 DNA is TGTGCCAGCAGCTTAGTTGGACAGCCGGGCGGTAATCAGCCCCAGCATTTT. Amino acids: CASSLVGQPGGNQPQHF.

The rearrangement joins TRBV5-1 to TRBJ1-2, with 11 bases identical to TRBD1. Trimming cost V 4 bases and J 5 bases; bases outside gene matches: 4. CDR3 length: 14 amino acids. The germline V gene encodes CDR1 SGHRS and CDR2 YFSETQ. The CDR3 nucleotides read TGCGCCAGCAGCGAGGACAGGGGGCCTTATGGCTACACCTTC. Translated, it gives CASSEDRGPYGYTF.

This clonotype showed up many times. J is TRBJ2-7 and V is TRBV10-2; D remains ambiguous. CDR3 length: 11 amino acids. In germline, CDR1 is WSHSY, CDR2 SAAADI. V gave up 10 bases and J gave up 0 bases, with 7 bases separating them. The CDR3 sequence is CATGFSYEQYF. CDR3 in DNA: TGCGCCACCGGGTTCTCCTACGAGCAGTACTTC.

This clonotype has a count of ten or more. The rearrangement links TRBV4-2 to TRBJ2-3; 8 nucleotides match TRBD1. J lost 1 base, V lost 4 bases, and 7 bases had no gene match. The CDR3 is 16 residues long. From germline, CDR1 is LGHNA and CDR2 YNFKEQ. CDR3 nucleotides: TGTGCCAGCAGCCTCCAAACAGGGGGACGCACAGATACGCAGTATTTT. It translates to CASSLQTGGRTDTQYF.

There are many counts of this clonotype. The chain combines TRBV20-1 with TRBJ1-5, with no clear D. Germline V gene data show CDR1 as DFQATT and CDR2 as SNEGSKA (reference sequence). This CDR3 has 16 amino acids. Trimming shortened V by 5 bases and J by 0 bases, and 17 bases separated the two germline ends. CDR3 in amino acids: CSAPPNKRASNQPQHF. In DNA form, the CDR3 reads TGCAGTGCTCCCCCTAACAAGAGAGCTAGCAATCAGCCCCAGCATTTT.

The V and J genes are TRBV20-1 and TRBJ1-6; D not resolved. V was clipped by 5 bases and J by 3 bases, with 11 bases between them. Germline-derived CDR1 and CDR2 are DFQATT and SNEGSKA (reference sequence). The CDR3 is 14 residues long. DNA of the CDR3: TGCAGTGCTCCCCAGGCCCTCTATAATTCACCCCTCCACTTT. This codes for CSAPQALYNSPLHF.

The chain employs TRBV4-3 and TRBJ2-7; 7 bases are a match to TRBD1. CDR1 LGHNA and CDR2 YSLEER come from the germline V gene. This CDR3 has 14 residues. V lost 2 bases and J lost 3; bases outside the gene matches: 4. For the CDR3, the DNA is TGCGCCAGCAGCCAACAGGACAGGAGCTACGAGCAGTACTTC. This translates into CASSQQDRSYEQYF.

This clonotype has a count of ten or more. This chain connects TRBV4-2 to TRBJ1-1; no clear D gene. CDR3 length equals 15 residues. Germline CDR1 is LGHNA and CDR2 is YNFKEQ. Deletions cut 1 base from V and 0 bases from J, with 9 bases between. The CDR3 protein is CASSQALFLNTEAFF. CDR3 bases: TGTGCCAGCAGCCAAGCTCTGTTTTTGAACACTGAAGCTTTCTTT.

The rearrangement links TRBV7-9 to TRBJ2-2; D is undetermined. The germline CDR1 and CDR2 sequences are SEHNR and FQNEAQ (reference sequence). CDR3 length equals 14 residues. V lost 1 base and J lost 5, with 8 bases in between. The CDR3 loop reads CASSLGEWTGELFF. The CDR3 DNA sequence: TGTGCCAGCAGCTTAGGGGAATGGACCGGGGAGCTGTTTTTT.

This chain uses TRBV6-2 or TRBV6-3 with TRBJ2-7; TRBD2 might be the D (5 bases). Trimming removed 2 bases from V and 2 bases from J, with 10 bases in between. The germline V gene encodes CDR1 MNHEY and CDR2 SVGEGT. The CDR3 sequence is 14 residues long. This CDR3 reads CASSYPGSTYEQYV. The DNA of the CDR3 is TGTGCCAGCAGTTACCCGGGGTCAACCTACGAGCAGTACGTC.

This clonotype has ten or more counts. The CDR3 sequence is CASSEDRGLETQYF. As DNA, the CDR3 is TGTGCCAGCAGCGAAGACAGGGGGCTGGAGACCCAGTACTTC. V and J are TRBV11-2 and TRBJ2-5, with TRBD1 matching over 10 bases. The CDR3 spans 14 residues. With 5 bases clipped from V and 5 bases from J, the junction kept 5 bases outside the gene matches. Per the germline V gene, CDR1 is SGHAT and CDR2 is FQNNGV.

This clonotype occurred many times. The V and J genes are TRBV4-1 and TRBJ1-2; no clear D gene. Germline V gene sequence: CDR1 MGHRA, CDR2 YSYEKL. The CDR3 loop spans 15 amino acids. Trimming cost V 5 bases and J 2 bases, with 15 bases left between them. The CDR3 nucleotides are TGCGCCAGCAGCGCCACCCGCGAGGGAAACTATGGCTACACCTTC. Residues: CASSATREGNYGYTF.

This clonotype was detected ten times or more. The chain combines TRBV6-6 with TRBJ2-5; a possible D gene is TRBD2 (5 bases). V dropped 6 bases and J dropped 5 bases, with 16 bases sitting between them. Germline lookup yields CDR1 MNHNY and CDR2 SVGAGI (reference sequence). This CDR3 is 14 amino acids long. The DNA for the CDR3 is TGTGCCAGCAGAATAGGACCGGGCGGGGAGACCCAGTACTTC. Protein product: CASRIGPGGETQYF.

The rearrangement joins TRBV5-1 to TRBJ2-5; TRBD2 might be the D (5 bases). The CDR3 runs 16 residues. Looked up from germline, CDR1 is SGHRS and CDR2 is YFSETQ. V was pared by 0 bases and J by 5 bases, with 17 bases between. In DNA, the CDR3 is TGCGCCAGCAGCTTGGCCAGGCTAATAGCGTTGGAGACCCAGTACTTC. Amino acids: CASSLARLIALETQYF.

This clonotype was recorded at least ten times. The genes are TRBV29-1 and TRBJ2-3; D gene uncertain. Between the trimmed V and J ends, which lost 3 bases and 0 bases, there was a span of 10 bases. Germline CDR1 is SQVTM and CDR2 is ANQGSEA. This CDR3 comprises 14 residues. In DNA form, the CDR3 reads TGCAGCGTTGAGAGTCGACCTAGCACAGATACGCAGTATTTT. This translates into CSVESRPSTDTQYF.

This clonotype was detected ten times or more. CDR3 in DNA: TGTGCCATCAGTGAACCTCCGGGACAGGGGTGGGAGCAGTTCTTC. Its protein product is CAISEPPGQGWEQFF. The chain carries TRBV10-3 and TRBJ2-1, with 10 bases fitting TRBD1. This CDR3 spans 15 amino acids. CDR1 is ENHRY, CDR2 SYGVKD, per germline. V trimming: 3 bases; J trimming: 10 bases; junction bases outside the gene matches: 9.

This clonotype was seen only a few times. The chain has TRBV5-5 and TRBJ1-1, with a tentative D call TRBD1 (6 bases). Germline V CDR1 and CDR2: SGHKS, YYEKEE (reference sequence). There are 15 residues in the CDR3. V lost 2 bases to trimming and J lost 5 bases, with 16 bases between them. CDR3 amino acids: CASSLGGRGPTEAFF. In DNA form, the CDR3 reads TGTGCCAGCAGCTTAGGGGGGAGGGGACCGACTGAAGCTTTCTTT. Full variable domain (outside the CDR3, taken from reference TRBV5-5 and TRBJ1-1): DAGVTQSPTHLIKTRGQQVTLRCSPISGHKSVSWYQQVLGQGPQFIFQYYEKEERGRGNFPDRFSARQFPNYSSELNVNALLLGDSALYLCASSLGGRGPTEAFFGQGTRLTVV.

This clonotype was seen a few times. CDR3 sequence: CASSSLKNTEAFF. The CDR3 DNA is TGCGCCAGCAGCTCCTTAAAGAACACTGAAGCTTTCTTT. This chain joins TRBV5-1 and TRBJ1-1; D call uncertain. V was shortened by 3 bases and J by 1 base, with 7 bases between the two germline ends. Germline CDR1 SGHRS, CDR2 YFSETQ. The CDR3 spans 13 residues.

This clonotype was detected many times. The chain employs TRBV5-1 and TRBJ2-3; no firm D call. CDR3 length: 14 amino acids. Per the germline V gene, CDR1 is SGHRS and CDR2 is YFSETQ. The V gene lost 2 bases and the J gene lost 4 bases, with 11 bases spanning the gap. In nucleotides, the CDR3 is TGCGCCAGCAGCTTATACGTGTCGGCAGATACGCAGTATTTT. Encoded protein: CASSLYVSADTQYF. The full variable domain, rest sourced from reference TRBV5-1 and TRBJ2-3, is KAGVTQTPRYLIKTRGQQVTLSCSPISGHRSVSWYQQTPGQGLQFLFEYFSETQRNKGNFPGRFSGRQFSNSRSEMNVSTLELGDSALYLCASSLYVSADTQYFGPGTRLTVL.

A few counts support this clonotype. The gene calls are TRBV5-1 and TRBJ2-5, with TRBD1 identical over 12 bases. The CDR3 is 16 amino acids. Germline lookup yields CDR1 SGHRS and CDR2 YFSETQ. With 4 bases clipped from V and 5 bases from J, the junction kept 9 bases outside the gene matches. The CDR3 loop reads CASSPTGTGGEETQYF. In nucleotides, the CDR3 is TGCGCCAGCAGCCCAACCGGGACAGGGGGCGAGGAGACCCAGTACTTC.